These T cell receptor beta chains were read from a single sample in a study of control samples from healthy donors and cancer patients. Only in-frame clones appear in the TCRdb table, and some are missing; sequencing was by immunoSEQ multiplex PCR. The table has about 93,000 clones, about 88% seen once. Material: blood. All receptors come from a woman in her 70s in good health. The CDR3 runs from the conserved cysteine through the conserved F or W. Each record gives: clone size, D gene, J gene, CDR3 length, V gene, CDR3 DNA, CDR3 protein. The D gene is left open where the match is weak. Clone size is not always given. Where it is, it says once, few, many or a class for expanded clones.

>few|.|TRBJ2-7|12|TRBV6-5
TGTGCCAGCAGTCTAGGGATCTACGAGCAGTACTTC
CASSLGIYEQYF
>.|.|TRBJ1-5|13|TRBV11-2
TGTGCCAGCAGCTTAGATCGCGGTCAGCCCCAGCATTTT
CASSLDRGQPQHF
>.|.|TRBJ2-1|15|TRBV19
TGTGCCAGTAGGCAAGGGCACTCATCCCCAGGTGAGCAGTTCTTC
CASRQGHSSPGEQFF
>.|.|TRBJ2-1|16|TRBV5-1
TGCGCCAGCAGCTTGGGGAGGGCGGAATTTGACAATGAGCAGTTCTTC
CASSLGRAEFDNEQFF
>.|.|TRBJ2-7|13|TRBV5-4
TGTGCCAGCAGCTTCTGGGCGGAGGACGAGCAGTACTTC
CASSFWAEDEQYF
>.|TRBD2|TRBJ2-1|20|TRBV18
TGTGCCAGCTCACCAAAGACGCTAGCGGGGGGCTTGAGCTCCTACAATGAGCAGTTCTTC
CASSPKTLAGGLSSYNEQFF
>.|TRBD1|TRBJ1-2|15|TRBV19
TGTGCCAGTAGTATCGGGCGGACAGGGAACTATGGCTACACCTTC
CASSIGRTGNYGYTF
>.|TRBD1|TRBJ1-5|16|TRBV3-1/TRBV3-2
TGTGCCAGCAGCCAAGGGGCCGGGACAGGCGGTCAGCCCCAGCATTTT
CASSQGAGTGGQPQHF
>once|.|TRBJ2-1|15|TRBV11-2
TGTGCCAGCAGCTTAGATACGGGTGACTACAATGAGCAGTTCTTC
CASSLDTGDYNEQFF
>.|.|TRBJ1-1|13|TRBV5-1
TGCGCCAGCAGCCCACAGGGTAACACTGAAGCTTTCTTT
CASSPQGNTEAFF
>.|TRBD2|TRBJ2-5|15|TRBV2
TGTGCCAGCAGTGATTCTAGCGGGGCCCAAGAGACCCAGTACTTC
CASSDSSGAQETQYF
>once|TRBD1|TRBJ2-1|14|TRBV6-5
TGTGCCAGCAGTTGGACAGGGTCAAACAATGAGCAGTTCTTC
CASSWTGSNNEQFF
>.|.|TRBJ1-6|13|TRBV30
TGTGCCTGGACGGGCAGGGGTGATTCACCCCTCCACTTT
CAWTGRGDSPLHF